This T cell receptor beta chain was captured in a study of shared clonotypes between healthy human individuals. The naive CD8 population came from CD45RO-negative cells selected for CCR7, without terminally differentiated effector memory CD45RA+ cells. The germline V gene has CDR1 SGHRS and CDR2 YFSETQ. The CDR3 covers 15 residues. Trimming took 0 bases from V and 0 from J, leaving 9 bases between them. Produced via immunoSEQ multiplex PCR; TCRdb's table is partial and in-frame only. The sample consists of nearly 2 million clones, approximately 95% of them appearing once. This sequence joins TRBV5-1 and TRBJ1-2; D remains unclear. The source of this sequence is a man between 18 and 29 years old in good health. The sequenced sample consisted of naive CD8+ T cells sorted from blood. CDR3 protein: CASSLGLGANYGYTF. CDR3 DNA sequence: TGCGCCAGCAGCTTGGGTCTTGGCGCTAACTATGGCTACACCTTC.